The clone carrying this T cell receptor beta chain has a single count. The target antigen is unknown. The sample originates from a study of T-cell memory formation after mild COVID-19. Study-wide findings and caveats: Day 15 to 85 contractors were CD4/CD8 balanced; later expanders leaned CD4+. Researchers found some responding clones in pre-infection memory, a sign that cross-reactive memory joined.

This CDR3 is 13 amino acids long. V was trimmed by 6 bases and J by 4 bases, leaving 12 bases between them. Per germline, CDR1 MNHEY and CDR2 SMNVEV (reference sequence). TCRdb reprocessed the 5' RACE reads via MiXCR and lists one record per CDR3 protein. The repertoire holds 150,000 to 200,000 distinct CDR3 sequences, around 18% seen once, with roughly 3.9% in the top ten. Input material: PBMCs or a T cell subset sorted from them (not recorded which). The sequence came from a man younger than 30 who had mild COVID-19 (a few samples of this study predate the infection). Cell type and time point are not known. This chain links TRBV27 with TRBJ2-5, with D possibly matching TRBD2 (7 bases). CDR3 nucleotides: TGTGCCAGCAGGTGGGCGGGGGCAGAGACCCAGTACTTC. Its translation is CASRWAGAETQYF.